This TCR beta chain was sequenced in a study of blood T cell repertoires in COVID-19. Turning to the study itself: T cells, B-cell-depleted T cells, or PBMCs provided the cDNA or gDNA that served as material.

Enrollment of patients from Seattle took place during active infection, with longitudinal follow-up. Sequencing was performed with immunoSEQ multiplex PCR; in TCRdb, only in-frame clones are kept and a portion is missing. The data contain 150,000 to 200,000 clones, 82% of them singletons. This CDR3 comprises 15 residues. The germline V gene has CDR1 SGHTA and CDR2 FQGNSA. V was clipped by 2 bases and J by 1 base, with 11 bases between them. The sequence came from a woman aged 60 to 75 with COVID-19, enrolled during active disease. The chain employs TRBV7-2 and TRBJ1-1, with D unresolved. What was sequenced was peripheral blood. This CDR3 is CASSLYPSGNTEAFF. CDR3 sequence (DNA): TGTGCCAGCAGCTTATATCCTAGCGGGAACACTGAAGCTTTCTTT.